The TCR beta chain under discussion was sequenced for a study of T cell responses to AZD1222 COVID-19 vaccine. Across the study: Investigators merged groups given second doses at roughly 4 or roughly 12 weeks.

Worth noting for this clone: Its antigen is currently unknown.

This CDR3 spans 16 amino acids. The germline V gene has CDR1 LNHDA and CDR2 SQIVND (reference sequence). V lost 3 bases to trimming and J lost 0 bases, with 11 bases between them. Points from the study as a whole: The reported proportion of spike-specific TCRs targeting unmutated variant regions was nearly half. Spike was spanned by vaccine-associated CD4 TCRs, with dominance at 160-218 and 743-854. Donor demographics were predominantly white British with a female majority; clonal diversity may be underestimated.

The method was immunoSEQ multiplex PCR; TCRdb's version includes in-frame clones alone and lacks a portion of them. The data show some 92,000 clones, roughly nine tenths seen once. Sequencing was performed on peripheral blood, taken on day 0 of AZD1222 vaccination. The source is an adult in good health. The gene calls are TRBV19 and TRBJ1-4; D is unresolved. The CDR3 DNA reads TGTGCCAGTAGTATGGGGATACTAGCAACTAATGAAAAACTGTTTTTT. The encoded protein is CASSMGILATNEKLFF.